The rows below give T cell receptor beta chains drawn from one sample of a study of blood T cell repertoires in COVID-19. Only in-frame clones appear in the TCRdb table, and some are missing; sequencing was by immunoSEQ multiplex PCR. Among 330,000 or so clones listed, 92% were seen once. The sequencing sample was made of PBMCs or T cells enriched from blood (not recorded which). The receptors were sampled from a woman aged 30 to 39 who had recovered from COVID-19. Each CDR3 is given without its conserved first and last residue. Fields, in order: V gene, clone size, J gene, CDR3 length, CDR3 protein. Clone size is shown for a subset of rows, as once, few, many or a class of expanded clone.

V gene: TRBV19
clone size: once
J gene: TRBJ2-5
CDR3 length: 14
CDR3 protein: ASSILLGRGRETQY

V gene: TRBV27
clone size: -
J gene: TRBJ2-3
CDR3 length: 18
CDR3 protein: ASSLKNIPLAGGGTDTQY

V gene: TRBV2
clone size: few
J gene: TRBJ2-7
CDR3 length: 13
CDR3 protein: ASTLSRGGVNEQY

V gene: TRBV5-1
clone size: -
J gene: TRBJ2-3
CDR3 length: 11
CDR3 protein: ASTGTSSDTQY

V gene: TRBV11-2
clone size: -
J gene: TRBJ1-1
CDR3 length: 12
CDR3 protein: ASSLGQQNTEAF

V gene: TRBV30
clone size: -
J gene: TRBJ1-1
CDR3 length: 12
CDR3 protein: AWSPGTGNTEAF

V gene: TRBV11-2
clone size: -
J gene: TRBJ1-2
CDR3 length: 11
CDR3 protein: ASSLAETGPYT

V gene: TRBV27
clone size: -
J gene: TRBJ2-7
CDR3 length: 13
CDR3 protein: ASSLSSGRVDEQY

V gene: TRBV2
clone size: -
J gene: TRBJ1-2
CDR3 length: 15
CDR3 protein: ASSEAIKGQANYGYT

V gene: TRBV3-1/TRBV3-2
clone size: -
J gene: TRBJ2-5
CDR3 length: 12
CDR3 protein: ASSQTSGVETQY

V gene: TRBV28
clone size: -
J gene: TRBJ1-2
CDR3 length: 15
CDR3 protein: ASSFSWAEPANYGYT

V gene: TRBV6-2/TRBV6-3
clone size: -
J gene: TRBJ1-5
CDR3 length: 13
CDR3 protein: ASSSGTGGVQPQH

V gene: TRBV9
clone size: few
J gene: TRBJ2-3
CDR3 length: 15
CDR3 protein: ASSVDDSGGIGDTQY

V gene: TRBV6-5
clone size: -
J gene: TRBJ1-1
CDR3 length: 11
CDR3 protein: ASSPPRGTEAF

V gene: TRBV7-8
clone size: -
J gene: TRBJ2-2
CDR3 length: 9
CDR3 protein: ASSPIGELF

V gene: TRBV28
clone size: -
J gene: TRBJ1-2
CDR3 length: 9
CDR3 protein: ASSYSYGYT

V gene: TRBV19
clone size: -
J gene: TRBJ1-5
CDR3 length: 15
CDR3 protein: ASSNLLGTGGHQPQH

V gene: TRBV6-1
clone size: once
J gene: TRBJ2-6
CDR3 length: 12
CDR3 protein: ASSEPSGANVLT

V gene: TRBV7-2
clone size: -
J gene: TRBJ2-7
CDR3 length: 13
CDR3 protein: ASRNGLAGVYEQY

V gene: TRBV20-1
clone size: -
J gene: TRBJ2-7
CDR3 length: 11
CDR3 protein: SASPGSLYEQY

V gene: TRBV6-2/TRBV6-3
clone size: -
J gene: TRBJ2-3
CDR3 length: 16
CDR3 protein: ASTYVRRKAGGSHTQY

V gene: TRBV9
clone size: -
J gene: TRBJ2-5
CDR3 length: 14
CDR3 protein: ASSGTSGRAGETQY

V gene: TRBV29-1
clone size: -
J gene: TRBJ1-5
CDR3 length: 11
CDR3 protein: SVGAGSNQPQH

V gene: TRBV7-9
clone size: -
J gene: TRBJ2-1
CDR3 length: 16
CDR3 protein: ASSLGLGGAGAYNEQF

V gene: TRBV28
clone size: -
J gene: TRBJ1-6
CDR3 length: 14
CDR3 protein: ASSLGTANYNSPLH

V gene: TRBV19
clone size: -
J gene: TRBJ1-1
CDR3 length: 14
CDR3 protein: ASTPTGGRGTTEAF

V gene: TRBV28
clone size: -
J gene: TRBJ2-7
CDR3 length: 12
CDR3 protein: ASSSRQVIYEQY

V gene: TRBV7-2
clone size: -
J gene: TRBJ2-7
CDR3 length: 13
CDR3 protein: ASSLTPGGFYEQY

V gene: TRBV6-4
clone size: -
J gene: TRBJ2-3
CDR3 length: 13
CDR3 protein: ASRRTGGASDTQY